This T cell receptor (beta chain) was documented in a study of shared clonotypes between healthy human individuals. Study results and limitations: A handful of donors held about 5% of naive CD4 clonotypes in common. Larger estimated richness was generally recorded for naive subsets relative to memory subsets. A limitation of the genetic and exposure-history diversity represented arose from few donors.

Positively selected for CCR7, the CD45RO-negative cells used as naive CD8 cells excluded terminally differentiated effector memory CD45RA+ cells. In the case of this clone: Its specificity is not known.

Samples underwent the assay at deep level. Only in-frame clones appear in the TCRdb table, and some are missing; sequencing was by immunoSEQ multiplex PCR. The sample records some 2 million clones, around 96% being singletons. V was pared by 3 bases and J by 1 base, with 16 bases between. The CDR3 sequence is 17 residues long. From germline, CDR1 is SGHRS and CDR2 YFSETQ. The sequenced sample consisted of naive CD8+ T cells sorted from blood. The receptor was isolated from a man aged 18 to 29 in good health. J is TRBJ2-2 and V is TRBV5-1; D is possibly TRBD2 (5 bases). The CDR3 spells CASSWAERIMNTGELFF. The CDR3 DNA follows: TGCGCCAGCAGCTGGGCGGAGCGGATCATGAACACCGGGGAGCTGTTTTTT.